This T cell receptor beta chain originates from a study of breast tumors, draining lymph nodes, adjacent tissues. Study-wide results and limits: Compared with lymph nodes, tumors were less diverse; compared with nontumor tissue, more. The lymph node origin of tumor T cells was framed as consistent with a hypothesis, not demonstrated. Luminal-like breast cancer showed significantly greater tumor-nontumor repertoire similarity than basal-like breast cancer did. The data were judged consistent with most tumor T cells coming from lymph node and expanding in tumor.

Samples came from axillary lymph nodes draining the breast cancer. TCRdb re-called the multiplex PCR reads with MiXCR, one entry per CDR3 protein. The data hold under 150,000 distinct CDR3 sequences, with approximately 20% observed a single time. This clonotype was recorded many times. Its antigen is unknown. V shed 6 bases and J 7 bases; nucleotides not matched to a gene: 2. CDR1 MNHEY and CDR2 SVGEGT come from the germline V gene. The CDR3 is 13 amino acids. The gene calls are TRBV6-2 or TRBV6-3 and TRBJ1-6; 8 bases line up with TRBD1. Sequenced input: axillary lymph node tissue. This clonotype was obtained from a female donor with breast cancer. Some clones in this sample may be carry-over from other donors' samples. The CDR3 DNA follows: TGTGCCAGCAGGGACAGGGTCAATTCACCCCTCCACTTT. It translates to CASRDRVNSPLHF.